The clone carrying this TCR beta chain was picked up many times. This sample's TCRbeta library carried unique molecular identifier barcodes. TCRdb redid the calling of the PCR reads with MiXCR, one entry per CDR3 protein. The sample yields some 200,000 distinct CDR3 sequences, 6.5% to 7.5% seen once. The data are from a study of T-cell reconstitution after alpha-beta-depleted transplantation in children. CDR1 and CDR2 from the germline V gene are WSHSY and SAAADI. The V gene end was trimmed by 3 bases and the J gene end by 5 bases; junction bases not matched to a gene: 5. The CDR3 spans 14 residues. This receptor was taken from a human donor who donated a stem cell graft to a child with Wiskott-Aldrich syndrome. The V gene is TRBV10-2, the J gene TRBJ2-5; 8 nucleotides agree with TRBD2. The source material was PBMCs from the stem cell graft donor, sampled from the stem cell graft. CDR3 loop: CASSDGAGGETQYF. CDR3 nucleotides: TGCGCCAGCAGTGATGGGGCGGGAGGCGAGACCCAGTACTTC.